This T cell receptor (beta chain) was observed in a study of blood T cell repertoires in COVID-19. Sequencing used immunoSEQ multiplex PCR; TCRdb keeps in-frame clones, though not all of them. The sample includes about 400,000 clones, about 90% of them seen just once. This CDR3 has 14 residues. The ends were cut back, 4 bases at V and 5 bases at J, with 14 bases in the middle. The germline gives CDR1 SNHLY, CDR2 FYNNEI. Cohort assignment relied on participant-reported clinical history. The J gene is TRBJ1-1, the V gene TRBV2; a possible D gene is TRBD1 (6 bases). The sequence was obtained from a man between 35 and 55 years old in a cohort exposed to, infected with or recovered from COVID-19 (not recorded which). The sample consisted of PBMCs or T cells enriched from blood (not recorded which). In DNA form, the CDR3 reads TGTGCCAGCAGTGCTACAGGGATCGAGACTGAAGCTTTCTTT. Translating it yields CASSATGIETEAFF.